The text below deals with one T cell receptor (beta chain). The antigen remains unidentified. The CDR3 runs to 17 residues. With 0 bases clipped from V and 2 bases from J, the junction kept 5 bases outside the gene matches. In germline, CDR1 is SGHNT, CDR2 YYREEE (reference sequence). PCR was performed using 60 Vbeta and 13 Jbeta primers. This table comes from immunoSEQ multiplex PCR, and its TCRdb copy is limited to in-frame clones, with some not included. The table lists approximately 150,000 clones, 81% of them singletons. The data originate from a study of cytomegalovirus exposure and HLA in healthy donors. Overall study findings and caveats: Relative to equally common others, HLA-associated TCR beta chains showed greater clonal expansion in a later analysis.

This receptor was taken from a woman younger than 35 in good health and CMV-seropositive. Input material: PBMCs. The chain uses TRBV5-4 and TRBJ2-7; 13 bases are a match to TRBD2. The CDR3 nucleotides are TGTGCCAGCAGCTTGGCTGGGACTAGCGGGATCACCTACGAGCAGTACTTC. It specifies CASSLAGTSGITYEQYF.